Listed here are 9 T cell receptor beta chains from one sample, sequenced in a study of control samples from healthy donors and cancer patients. TCRdb's copy holds only in-frame clones and misses some; the assay was immunoSEQ multiplex PCR. Found here are about 180,000 clones, over 85% of them singletons; the top ten hold 1.1% to 1.5%. The sequenced sample consisted of blood. Receptors were obtained from a man younger than 40 in good health.

This chain uses TRBV12-3 or TRBV12-4 with TRBJ1-4; 8 bases are a match to TRBD1. V lost 6 bases and J lost 7; bases outside the gene matches: 1. The CDR3 totals 12 residues. CDR3 bases: TGTGCCAGCAGCGACAGGGGTGAAAAACTGTTTTTT. Amino acids: CASSDRGEKLFF.

DNA for the CDR3: TGTGCCAGCAGTTCGGGCCCCGCCCCCGGGGAGCTGTTTTTT. Translation gives CASSSGPAPGELFF. The V and J genes are TRBV28 and TRBJ2-2; no clear D gene. The length of the CDR3 is 14 residues. CDR1 MDHEN and CDR2 SYDVKM come from the germline V gene. The V end lost 4 bases, the J end lost 6 bases, and 12 bases lay between the germline ends.

The V and J genes are TRBV4-1 and TRBJ1-5; TRBD1 is a possible D gene (6 bases). Germline CDR1 reads MGHRA; CDR2 reads YSYEKL. This CDR3 has 17 residues. Trimming left V 2 bases short and J 3 bases short, with 17 bases between. For the CDR3, the DNA is TGCGCCAGCAGCCAAAATTATAGGGGGGATTTCAATCAGCCCCAGCATTTT. Amino acids: CASSQNYRGDFNQPQHF.

V and J are TRBV6-1 and TRBJ2-6; TRBD1 aligns across 7 bases. V was pared by 4 bases and J by 2 bases, with 8 bases of the junction left unmatched. The CDR3 is 17 amino acids. The germline V gene has CDR1 MNHNS and CDR2 SASEGT. The CDR3 loop is CASSALPTGPGANVLTF. The CDR3 DNA follows: TGTGCCAGCAGTGCGCTGCCGACAGGGCCTGGGGCCAACGTCCTGACTTTC.

J is TRBJ2-7 and V is TRBV7-9, with D uncertain. The CDR3 is 13 residues long. Trimming cost V 2 bases and J 3 bases, with 8 bases left between them. CDR1 and CDR2 (germline): SEHNR, FQNEAQ (reference sequence). The CDR3 DNA reads TGTGCCAGCAGCTTATTCGGTAGCTACGAGCAGTACTTC. Translated, it gives CASSLFGSYEQYF.

In its sample, this clone was seen a few times. The chain uses TRBV10-1 and TRBJ2-7, with 9 bases aligning to TRBD1. Germline lookup yields CDR1 WNHNN and CDR2 SYGVQD (reference sequence). V lost 4 bases and J lost 1; bases outside the gene matches: 5. The CDR3 sequence is 15 residues long. The CDR3 sequence: CASSGGTGTSYEQYF. The CDR3 bases are TGCGCCAGCAGTGGGGGGACAGGGACATCCTACGAGCAGTACTTC.

The genes are TRBV4-1 and TRBJ1-1; D ambiguous. The CDR3 has 13 amino acids. The germline V gene encodes CDR1 MGHRA and CDR2 YSYEKL. Trimming removed 3 bases at V and 6 bases at J, with 11 bases between. CDR3 amino acids: CASSQNNFPEAFF. In nucleotides, the CDR3 is TGCGCCAGCAGCCAGAATAACTTCCCTGAAGCTTTCTTT.

The J gene is TRBJ2-1, the V gene TRBV5-1; no definite D call. CDR1 and CDR2 from the germline V gene are SGHRS and YFSETQ. The CDR3 extends over 13 amino acids. V dropped 3 bases and J dropped 7 bases, with 11 bases sitting between them. CDR3 coding DNA: TGCGCCAGCAGCTACCTTGCGGAGAATGAGCAGTTCTTC. This translates into CASSYLAENEQFF.

On this clone: The sample carries other DNA sequences with the same CDR3. The chain has TRBV27 and TRBJ1-5; 7 bases are shared with TRBD1. The CDR3 length is 13 residues. Unmatched junction bases numbered 5, after V lost 4 bases and J lost 8 bases. Germline CDR1 is MNHEY and CDR2 is SMNVEV (reference sequence). The CDR3 DNA sequence: TGTGCCAGCAGTTCGGGACAGAGGAAGCCCCAGCATTTT. Translation gives CASSSGQRKPQHF.